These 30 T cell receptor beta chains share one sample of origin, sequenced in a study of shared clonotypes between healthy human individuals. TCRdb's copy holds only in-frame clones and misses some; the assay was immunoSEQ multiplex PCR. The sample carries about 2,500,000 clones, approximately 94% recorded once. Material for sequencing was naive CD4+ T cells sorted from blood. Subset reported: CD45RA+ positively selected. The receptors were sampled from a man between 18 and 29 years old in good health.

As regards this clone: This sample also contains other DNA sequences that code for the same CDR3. The CDR3 region is CASSLGQYGYTF. The CDR3 coding sequence is TGCGCCAGCAGCCTCGGACAGTACGGCTACACCTTC. V is TRBV5-1 and J is TRBJ1-2; possibly TRBD1 for D (6 bases). With 4 bases removed from V and 8 bases from J, the gap between germline ends came to 12 bases. In germline, CDR1 is SGHRS, CDR2 YFSETQ. CDR3 length: 12 residues.

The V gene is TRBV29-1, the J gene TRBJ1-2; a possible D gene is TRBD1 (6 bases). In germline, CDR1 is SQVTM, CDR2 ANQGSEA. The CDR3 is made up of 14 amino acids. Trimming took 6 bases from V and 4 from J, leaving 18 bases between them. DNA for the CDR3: TGCAGCGTAGGAGACAGGTCTAGTAGCTATGGCTACACCTTC. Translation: CSVGDRSSSYGYTF.

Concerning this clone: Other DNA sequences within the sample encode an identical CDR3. The CDR3 DNA is TGTGCCAGCTTGAACACTGAAGCTTTCTTT. It translates to CASLNTEAFF. V gene TRBV2 combines with J gene TRBJ1-1, with D uncertain. This CDR3 spans 10 amino acids. Germline CDR1 SNHLY, CDR2 FYNNEI. Trimming shortened V by 8 bases and J by 0 bases, and 1 base separated the two germline ends.

As DNA, the CDR3 is TGTGCCAGCCGTCGGAGGGGCGACACCGGGGAGCTGTTTTTT. Translation: CASRRRGDTGELFF. The chain carries TRBV19 and TRBJ2-2, with D perhaps TRBD2 (6 bases). This CDR3 region has 14 residues. Trimming cost V 9 bases and J 3 bases, with 14 bases left between them. CDR1 LNHDA and CDR2 SQIVND come from the germline V gene (reference sequence).

The DNA of the CDR3 is TGTGCCAGCAGGCGACAGGGTCCCTACGAGCAGTACTTC. It is translated as CASRRQGPYEQYF. The chain uses TRBV6-6 and TRBJ2-7, with 7 bases aligning to TRBD1. Germline trimming cut 6 bases from V and 2 bases from J; bases unmatched to any gene: 4. The germline V gene encodes CDR1 MNHNY and CDR2 SVGAGI (reference sequence). This CDR3 spans 13 amino acids.

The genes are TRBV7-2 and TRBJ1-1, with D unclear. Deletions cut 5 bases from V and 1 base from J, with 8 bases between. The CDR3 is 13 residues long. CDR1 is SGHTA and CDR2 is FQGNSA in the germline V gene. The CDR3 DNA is TGTGCCAGCAGCCGAGCGGGGAACACTGAAGCTTTCTTT. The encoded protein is CASSRAGNTEAFF.

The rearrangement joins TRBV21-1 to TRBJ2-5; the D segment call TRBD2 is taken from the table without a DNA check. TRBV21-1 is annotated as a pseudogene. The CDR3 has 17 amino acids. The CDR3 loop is CASSDTGTSVIQETQYF. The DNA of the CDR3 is TGTGCCAGCAGCGATACCGGGACTAGCGTAATACAAGAGACCCAGTACTTC.

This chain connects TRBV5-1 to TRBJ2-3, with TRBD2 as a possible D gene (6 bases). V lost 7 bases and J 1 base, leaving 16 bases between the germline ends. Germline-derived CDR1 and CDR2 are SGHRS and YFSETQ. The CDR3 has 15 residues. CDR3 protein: CASSASGWGTDTQYF. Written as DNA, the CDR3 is TGCGCCAGCTCTGCCAGCGGGTGGGGCACAGATACGCAGTATTTT.

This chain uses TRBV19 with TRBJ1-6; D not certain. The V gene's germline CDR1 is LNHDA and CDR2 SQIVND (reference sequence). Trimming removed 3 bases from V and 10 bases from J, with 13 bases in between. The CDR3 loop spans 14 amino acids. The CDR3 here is CASSIKGSGSPLHF. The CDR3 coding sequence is TGTGCCAGTAGTATTAAGGGTTCGGGATCACCCCTCCACTTT.

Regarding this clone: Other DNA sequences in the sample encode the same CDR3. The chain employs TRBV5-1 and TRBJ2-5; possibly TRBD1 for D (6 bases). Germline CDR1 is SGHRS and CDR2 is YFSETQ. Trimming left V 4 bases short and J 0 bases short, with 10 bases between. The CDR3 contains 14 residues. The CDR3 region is CASSLRTDQETQYF. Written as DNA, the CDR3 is TGCGCCAGCAGCCTTAGGACAGACCAAGAGACCCAGTACTTC. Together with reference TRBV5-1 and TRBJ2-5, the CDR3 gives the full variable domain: KAGVTQTPRYLIKTRGQQVTLSCSPISGHRSVSWYQQTPGQGLQFLFEYFSETQRNKGNFPGRFSGRQFSNSRSEMNVSTLELGDSALYLCASSLRTDQETQYFGPGTRLLVL.

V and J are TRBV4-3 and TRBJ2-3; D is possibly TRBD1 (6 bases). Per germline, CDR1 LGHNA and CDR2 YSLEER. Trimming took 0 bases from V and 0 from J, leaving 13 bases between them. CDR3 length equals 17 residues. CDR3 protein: CASSQETWTVSTDTQYF. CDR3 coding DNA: TGCGCCAGCAGCCAAGAAACTTGGACAGTTAGCACAGATACGCAGTATTTT.

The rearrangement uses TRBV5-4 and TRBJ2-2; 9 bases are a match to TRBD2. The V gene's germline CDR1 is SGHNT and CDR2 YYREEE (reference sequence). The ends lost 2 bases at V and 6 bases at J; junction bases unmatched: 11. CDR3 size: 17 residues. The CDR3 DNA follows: TGTGCCAGCAGCTTACCGGGACTAGCTGGGGCAGCCGGGGAGCTGTTTTTT. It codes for CASSLPGLAGAAGELFF.

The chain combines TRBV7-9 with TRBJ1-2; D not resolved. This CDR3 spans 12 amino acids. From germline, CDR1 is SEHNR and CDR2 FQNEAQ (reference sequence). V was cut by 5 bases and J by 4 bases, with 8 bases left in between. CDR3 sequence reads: CASSQVLYGYTF. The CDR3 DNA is TGTGCCAGCAGCCAAGTCCTCTATGGCTACACCTTC.

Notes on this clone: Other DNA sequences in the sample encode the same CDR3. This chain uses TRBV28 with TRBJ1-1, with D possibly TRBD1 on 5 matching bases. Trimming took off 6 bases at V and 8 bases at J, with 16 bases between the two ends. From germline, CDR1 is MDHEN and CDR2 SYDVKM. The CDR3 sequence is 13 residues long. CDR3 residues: CASSLGSRAEAFF. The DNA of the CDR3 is TGTGCCAGCAGCCTAGGGTCCAGGGCGGAAGCTTTCTTT.

The CDR3 DNA reads TGCAGCGTGCGCCCTCCGGGTGCAACTAATGAAAAACTGTTTTTT. This sequence encodes CSVRPPGATNEKLFF. The rearrangement joins TRBV29-1 to TRBJ1-4; D ambiguous. The CDR3 contains 15 residues. CDR1 is SQVTM and CDR2 is ANQGSEA in the germline V gene. V lost 6 bases to trimming and J lost 0 bases, with 14 bases between them.

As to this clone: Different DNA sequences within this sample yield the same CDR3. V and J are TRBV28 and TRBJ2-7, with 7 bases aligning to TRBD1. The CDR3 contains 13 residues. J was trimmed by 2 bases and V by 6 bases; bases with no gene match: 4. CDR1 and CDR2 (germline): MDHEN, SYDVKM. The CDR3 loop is CASSSQGTYEQYF. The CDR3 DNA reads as TGTGCCAGCAGCTCACAGGGGACCTACGAGCAGTACTTC.

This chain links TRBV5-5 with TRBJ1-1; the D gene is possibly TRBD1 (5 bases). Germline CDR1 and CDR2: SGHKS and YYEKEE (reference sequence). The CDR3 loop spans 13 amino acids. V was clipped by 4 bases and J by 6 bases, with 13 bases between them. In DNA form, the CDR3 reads TGTGCCAGCAGCATCCGGGACGGGCCTGAAGCTTTCTTT. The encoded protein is CASSIRDGPEAFF.

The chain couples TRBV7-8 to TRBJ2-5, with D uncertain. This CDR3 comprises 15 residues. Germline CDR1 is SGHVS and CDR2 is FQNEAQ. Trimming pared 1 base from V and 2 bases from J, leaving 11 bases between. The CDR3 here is CASSLGRTSQETQYF. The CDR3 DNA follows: TGTGCCAGCAGCTTAGGACGGACGTCACAAGAGACCCAGTACTTC.

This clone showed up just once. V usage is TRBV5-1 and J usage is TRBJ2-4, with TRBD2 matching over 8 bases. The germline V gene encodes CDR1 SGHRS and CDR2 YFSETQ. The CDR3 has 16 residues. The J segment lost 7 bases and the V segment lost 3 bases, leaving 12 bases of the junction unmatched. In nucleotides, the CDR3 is TGCGCCAGCAGCTCGGGACCCACTAGCGGCGGGAACATTCAGTACTTC. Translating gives CASSSGPTSGGNIQYF.

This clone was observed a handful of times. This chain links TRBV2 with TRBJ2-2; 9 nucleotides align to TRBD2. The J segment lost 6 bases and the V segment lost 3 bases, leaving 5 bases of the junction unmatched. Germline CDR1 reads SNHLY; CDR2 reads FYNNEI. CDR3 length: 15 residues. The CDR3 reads CASSESRTSAGELFF. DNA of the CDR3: TGTGCCAGCAGTGAGTCAAGGACTAGCGCCGGGGAGCTGTTTTTT. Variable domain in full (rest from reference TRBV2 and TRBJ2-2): EPEVTQTPSHQVTQMGQEVILRCVPISNHLYFYWYRQILGQKVEFLVSFYNNEISEKSEIFDDQFSVERPDGSNFTLKIRSTKLEDSAMYFCASSESRTSAGELFFGEGSRLTVL.

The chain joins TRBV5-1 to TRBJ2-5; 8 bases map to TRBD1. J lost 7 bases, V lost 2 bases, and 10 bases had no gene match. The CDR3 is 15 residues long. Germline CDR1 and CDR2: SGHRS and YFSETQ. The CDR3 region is CASSFIQGAIGTQYF. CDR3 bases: TGCGCCAGCAGCTTTATTCAGGGGGCGATAGGGACCCAGTACTTC.

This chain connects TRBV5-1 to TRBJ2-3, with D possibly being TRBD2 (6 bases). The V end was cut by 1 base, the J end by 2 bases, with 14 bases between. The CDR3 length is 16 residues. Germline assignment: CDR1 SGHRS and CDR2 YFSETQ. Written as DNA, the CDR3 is TGCGCCAGCAGCTTGCGGGAACTGGGACTCACAGATACGCAGTATTTT. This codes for CASSLRELGLTDTQYF.

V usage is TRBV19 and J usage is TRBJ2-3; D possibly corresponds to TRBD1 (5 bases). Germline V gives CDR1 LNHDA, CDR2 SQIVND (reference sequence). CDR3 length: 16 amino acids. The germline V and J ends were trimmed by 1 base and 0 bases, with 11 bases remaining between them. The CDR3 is CASSIAGKPSTDTQYF. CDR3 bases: TGTGCCAGTAGTATAGCAGGGAAGCCTAGCACAGATACGCAGTATTTT. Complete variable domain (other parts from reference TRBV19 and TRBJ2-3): DGGITQSPKYLFRKEGQNVTLSCEQNLNHDAMYWYRQDPGQGLRLIYYSQIVNDFQKGDIAEGYSVSREKKESFPLTVTSAQKNPTAFYLCASSIAGKPSTDTQYFGPGTRLTVL.

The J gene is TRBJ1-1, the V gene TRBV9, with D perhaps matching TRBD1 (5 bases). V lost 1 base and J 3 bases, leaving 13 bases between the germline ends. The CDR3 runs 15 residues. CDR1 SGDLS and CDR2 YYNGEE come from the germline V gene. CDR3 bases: TGTGCCAGCAGCGTACTACCAGGGAAGGACACTGAAGCTTTCTTT. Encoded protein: CASSVLPGKDTEAFF. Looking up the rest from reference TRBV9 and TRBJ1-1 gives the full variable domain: DSGVTQTPKHLITATGQRVTLRCSPRSGDLSVYWYQQSLDQGLQFLIQYYNGEERAKGNILERFSAQQFPDLHSELNLSSLELGDSALYFCASSVLPGKDTEAFFGQGTRLTVV.

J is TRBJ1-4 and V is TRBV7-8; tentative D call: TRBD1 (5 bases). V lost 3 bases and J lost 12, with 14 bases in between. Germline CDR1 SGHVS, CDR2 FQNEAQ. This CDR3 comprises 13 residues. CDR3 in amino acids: CASSLPQGFELFF. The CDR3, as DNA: TGTGCCAGCAGCTTGCCTCAGGGATTTGAACTGTTTTTT. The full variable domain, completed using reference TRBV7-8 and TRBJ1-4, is GAGVSQSPRYKVAKRGQDVALRCDPISGHVSLFWYQQALGQGPEFLTYFQNEAQLDKSGLPSDRFFAERPEGSVSTLKIQRTQQEDSAVYLCASSLPQGFELFFGSGTQLSVL.

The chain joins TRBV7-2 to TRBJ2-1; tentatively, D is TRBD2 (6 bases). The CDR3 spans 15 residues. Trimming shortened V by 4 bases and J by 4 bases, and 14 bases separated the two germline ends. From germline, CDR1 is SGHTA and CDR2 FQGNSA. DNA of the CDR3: TGTGCCAGCAGCTCCGTAGCGGCGGATTACAATGAGCAGTTCTTC. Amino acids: CASSSVAADYNEQFF.

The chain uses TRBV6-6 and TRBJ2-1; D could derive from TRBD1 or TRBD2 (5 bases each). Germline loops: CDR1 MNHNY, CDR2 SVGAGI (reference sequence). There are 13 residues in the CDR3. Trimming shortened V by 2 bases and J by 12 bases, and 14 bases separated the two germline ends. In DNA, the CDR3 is TGTGCCAGCAGTTACCCGGACACAGGAGGGCAGTTCTTC. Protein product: CASSYPDTGGQFF.

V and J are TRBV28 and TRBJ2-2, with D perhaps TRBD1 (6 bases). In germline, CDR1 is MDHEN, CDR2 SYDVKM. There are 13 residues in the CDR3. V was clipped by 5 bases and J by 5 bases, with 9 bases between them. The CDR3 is CASSPGATGELFF. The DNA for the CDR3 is TGTGCCAGCAGTCCAGGGGCGACCGGGGAGCTGTTTTTT.

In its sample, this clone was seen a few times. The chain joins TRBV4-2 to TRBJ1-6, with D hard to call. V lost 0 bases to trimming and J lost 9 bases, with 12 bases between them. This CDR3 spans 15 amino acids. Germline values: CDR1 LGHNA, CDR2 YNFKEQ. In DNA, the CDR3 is TGTGCCAGCAGCCAAGATTTATCGGGAGGTTCACCCCTCCACTTT. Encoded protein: CASSQDLSGGSPLHF.

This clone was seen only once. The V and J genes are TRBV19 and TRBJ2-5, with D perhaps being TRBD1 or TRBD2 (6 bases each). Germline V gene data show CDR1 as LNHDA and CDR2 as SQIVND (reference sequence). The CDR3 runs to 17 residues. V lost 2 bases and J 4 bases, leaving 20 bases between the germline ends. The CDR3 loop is CASSIPGAYLSGETQYF. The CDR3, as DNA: TGTGCCAGTAGTATACCGGGGGCTTATCTCTCGGGAGAGACCCAGTACTTC. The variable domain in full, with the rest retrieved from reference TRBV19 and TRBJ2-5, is DGGITQSPKYLFRKEGQNVTLSCEQNLNHDAMYWYRQDPGQGLRLIYYSQIVNDFQKGDIAEGYSVSREKKESFPLTVTSAQKNPTAFYLCASSIPGAYLSGETQYFGPGTRLLVL.